This T cell receptor (beta chain) was identified in a study of cytomegalovirus exposure and HLA in healthy donors. Note on this clone: Its antigen is unidentified.

The PCR was carried out with 60 Vbeta primers and 13 Jbeta primers. Repertoires were generated with immunoSEQ multiplex PCR, while TCRdb's copy carries only in-frame clones and drops some. The sample records roughly 150,000 clones, more than 60% being singletons. Whereas donors were nominally healthy upon sampling, unrecorded immune exposures were probable. Germline values: CDR1 MDHEN, CDR2 SYDVKM. V dropped 5 bases and J dropped 4 bases, with 9 bases sitting between them. The CDR3 consists of 12 residues. Study-level points and caveats: In a later analysis, V- and J-gene trimming of beta chains associated with a DCLRE1C missense variant, replicated independently. Highly shared variants forming one cluster were likely a sequencing artifact. Later analysis showed TCR association rates varying by HLA locus, highest for DRB1 and lowest for HLA-C.

V gene TRBV28 combines with J gene TRBJ2-7; tentatively, D is TRBD1 (6 bases). The sample comprised PBMCs. The receptor comes from a man aged 30-40 years in good health and CMV-seropositive. CDR3 loop: CASSPQGYEQYF. The CDR3 coding sequence is TGTGCCAGCAGTCCACAGGGATACGAGCAGTACTTC.